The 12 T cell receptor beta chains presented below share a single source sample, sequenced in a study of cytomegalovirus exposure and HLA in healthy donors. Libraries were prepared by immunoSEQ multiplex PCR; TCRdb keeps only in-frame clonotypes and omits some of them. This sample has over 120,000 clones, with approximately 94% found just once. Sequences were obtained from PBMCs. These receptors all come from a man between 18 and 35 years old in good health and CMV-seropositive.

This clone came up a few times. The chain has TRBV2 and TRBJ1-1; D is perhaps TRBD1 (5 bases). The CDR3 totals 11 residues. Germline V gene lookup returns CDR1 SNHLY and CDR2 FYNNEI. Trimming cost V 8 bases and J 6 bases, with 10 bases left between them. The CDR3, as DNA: TGTGCCAGCGGACAAAGGGCTGAAGCTTTCTTT. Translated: CASGQRAEAFF.

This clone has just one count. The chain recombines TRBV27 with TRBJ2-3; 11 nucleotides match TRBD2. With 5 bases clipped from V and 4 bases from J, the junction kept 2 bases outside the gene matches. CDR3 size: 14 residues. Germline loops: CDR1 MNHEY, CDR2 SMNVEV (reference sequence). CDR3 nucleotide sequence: TGTGCCAGCAGTGTACTAGCGGGAGCAGATACGCAGTATTTT. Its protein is CASSVLAGADTQYF.

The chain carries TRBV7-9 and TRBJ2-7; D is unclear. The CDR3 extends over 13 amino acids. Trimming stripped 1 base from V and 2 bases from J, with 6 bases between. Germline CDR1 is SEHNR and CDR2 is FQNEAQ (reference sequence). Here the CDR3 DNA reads TGTGCCAGCAGCTTAGGGGCCCCCTACGAGCAGTACTTC. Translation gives CASSLGAPYEQYF.

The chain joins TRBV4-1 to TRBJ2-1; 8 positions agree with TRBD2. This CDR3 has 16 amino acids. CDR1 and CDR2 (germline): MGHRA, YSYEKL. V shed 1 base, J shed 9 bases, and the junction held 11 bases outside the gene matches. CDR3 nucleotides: TGCGCCAGCAGCCAAGGAGGACAGCGGGGGTTGGGTGAGCAGTTCTTC. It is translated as CASSQGGQRGLGEQFF.

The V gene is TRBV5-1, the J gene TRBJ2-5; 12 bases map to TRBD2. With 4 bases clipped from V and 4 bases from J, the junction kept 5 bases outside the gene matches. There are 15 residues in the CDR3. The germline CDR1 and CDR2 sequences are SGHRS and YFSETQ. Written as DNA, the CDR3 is TGCGCCAGCAGCCCCCGGACTAGCGGGATAGAGACCCAGTACTTC. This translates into CASSPRTSGIETQYF. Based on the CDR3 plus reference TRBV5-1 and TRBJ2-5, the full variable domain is KAGVTQTPRYLIKTRGQQVTLSCSPISGHRSVSWYQQTPGQGLQFLFEYFSETQRNKGNFPGRFSGRQFSNSRSEMNVSTLELGDSALYLCASSPRTSGIETQYFGPGTRLLVL.

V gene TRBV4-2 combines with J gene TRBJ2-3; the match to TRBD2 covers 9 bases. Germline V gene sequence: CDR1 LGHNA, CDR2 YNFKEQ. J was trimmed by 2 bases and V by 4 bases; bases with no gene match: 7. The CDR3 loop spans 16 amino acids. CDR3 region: CASSPLAGGATDTQYF. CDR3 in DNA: TGTGCCAGCAGCCCCCTCGCGGGAGGGGCCACAGATACGCAGTATTTT.

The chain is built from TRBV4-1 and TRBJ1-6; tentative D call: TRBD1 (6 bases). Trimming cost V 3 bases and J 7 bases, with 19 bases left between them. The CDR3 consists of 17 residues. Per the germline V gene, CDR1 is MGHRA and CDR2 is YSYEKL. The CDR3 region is CASSHPSSTGQNSPLHF. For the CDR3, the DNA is TGCGCCAGCAGCCATCCATCTTCAACAGGGCAAAATTCACCCCTCCACTTT.

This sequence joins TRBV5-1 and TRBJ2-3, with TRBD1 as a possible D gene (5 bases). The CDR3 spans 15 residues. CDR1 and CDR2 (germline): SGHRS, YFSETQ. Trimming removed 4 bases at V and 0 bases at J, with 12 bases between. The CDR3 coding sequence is TGCGCCAGCAGCCCATGGGCAGGGAGCACAGATACGCAGTATTTT. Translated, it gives CASSPWAGSTDTQYF.

Here the CDR3 reads CASSLLAGEETQYF. CDR3 DNA sequence: TGTGCCAGCTCATTATTAGCGGGAGAAGAGACCCAGTACTTC. The rearrangement joins TRBV18 to TRBJ2-5, with 9 bases fitting TRBD2. Looked up from germline, CDR1 is KGHSH and CDR2 is LQKENI. J gave up 3 bases and V 5 bases, and 4 bases lay outside the gene matches. This CDR3 is 14 amino acids long. Drawing the rest from reference TRBV18 and TRBJ2-5, the complete variable domain is NAGVMQNPRHLVRRRGQEARLRCSPMKGHSHVYWYRQLPEEGLKFMVYLQKENIIDESGMPKERFSAEFPKEGPSILRIQQVVRGDSAAYFCASSLLAGEETQYFGPGTRLLVL.

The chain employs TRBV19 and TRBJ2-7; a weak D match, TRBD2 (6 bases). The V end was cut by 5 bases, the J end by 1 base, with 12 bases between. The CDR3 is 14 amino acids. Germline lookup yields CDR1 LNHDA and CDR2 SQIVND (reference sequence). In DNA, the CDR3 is TGTGCCAGTAGTTATAGCGGCCCGTCCTACGAGCAGTACTTC. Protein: CASSYSGPSYEQYF.

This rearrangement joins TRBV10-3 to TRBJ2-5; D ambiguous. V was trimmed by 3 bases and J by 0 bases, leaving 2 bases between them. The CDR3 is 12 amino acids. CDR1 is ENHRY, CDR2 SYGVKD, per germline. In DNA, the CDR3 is TGTGCCATCAGTGACTACCAAGAGACCCAGTACTTC. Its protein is CAISDYQETQYF.

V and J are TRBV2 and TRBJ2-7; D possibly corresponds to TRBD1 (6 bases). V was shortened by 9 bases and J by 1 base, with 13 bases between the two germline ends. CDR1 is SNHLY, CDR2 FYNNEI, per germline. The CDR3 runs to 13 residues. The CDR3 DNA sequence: TGTGCCAGTAACCGGGACATATCCTACGAGCAGTACTTC. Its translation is CASNRDISYEQYF. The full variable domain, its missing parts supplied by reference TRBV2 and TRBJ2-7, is EPEVTQTPSHQVTQMGQEVILRCVPISNHLYFYWYRQILGQKVEFLVSFYNNEISEKSEIFDDQFSVERPDGSNFTLKIRSTKLEDSAMYFCASNRDISYEQYFGPGTRLTVT.